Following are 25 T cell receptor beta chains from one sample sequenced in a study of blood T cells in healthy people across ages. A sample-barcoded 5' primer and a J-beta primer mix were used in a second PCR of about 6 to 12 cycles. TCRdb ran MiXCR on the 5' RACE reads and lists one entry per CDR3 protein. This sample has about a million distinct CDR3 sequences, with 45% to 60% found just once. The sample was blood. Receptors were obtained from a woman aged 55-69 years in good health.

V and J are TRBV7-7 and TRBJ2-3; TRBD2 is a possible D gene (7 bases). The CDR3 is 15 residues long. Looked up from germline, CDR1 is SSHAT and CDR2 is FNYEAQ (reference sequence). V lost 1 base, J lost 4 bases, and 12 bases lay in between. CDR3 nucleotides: TGTGCCAGCAGCTTAGGCGGGGGCCCGGCAGATACGCAGTATTTT. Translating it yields CASSLGGGPADTQYF. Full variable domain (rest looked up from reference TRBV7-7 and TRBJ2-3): GAGVSQSPRYKVTKRGQDVTLRCDPISSHATLYWYQQALGQGPEFLTYFNYEAQPDKSGLPSDRFSAERPEGSISTLTIQRTEQRDSAMYRCASSLGGGPADTQYFGPGTRLTVL.

The CDR3: CASSLQVAVNEQFF. The CDR3 coding sequence is TGTGCCAGCAGCTTACAGGTGGCGGTCAATGAGCAGTTCTTC. The chain is built from TRBV11-2 and TRBJ2-1; D call uncertain. The CDR3 length is 14 residues. CDR1 is SGHAT, CDR2 FQNNGV, per germline. The germline V and J ends were trimmed by 2 bases and 6 bases, with 11 bases remaining between them.

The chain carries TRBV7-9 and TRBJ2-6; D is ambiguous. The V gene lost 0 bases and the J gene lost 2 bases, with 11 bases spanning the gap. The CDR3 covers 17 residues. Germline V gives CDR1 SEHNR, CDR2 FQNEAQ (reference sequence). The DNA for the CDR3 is TGTGCCAGCAGCTTAGCGGGTGGATTGACTGGGGCCAACGTCCTGACTTTC. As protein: CASSLAGGLTGANVLTF.

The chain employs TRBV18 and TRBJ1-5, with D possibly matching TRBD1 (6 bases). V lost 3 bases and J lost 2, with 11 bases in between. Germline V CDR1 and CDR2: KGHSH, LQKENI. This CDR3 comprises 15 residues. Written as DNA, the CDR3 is TGTGCCAGCTCACCGTCGACAGGTCGCAATCAGCCCCAGCATTTT. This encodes CASSPSTGRNQPQHF.

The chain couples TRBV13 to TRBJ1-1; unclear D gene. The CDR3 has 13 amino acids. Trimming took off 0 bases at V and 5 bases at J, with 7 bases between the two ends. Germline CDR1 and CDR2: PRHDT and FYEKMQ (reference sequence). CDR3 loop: CASSLGRSTEAFF. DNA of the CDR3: TGTGCCAGCAGCTTAGGCCGCAGTACTGAAGCTTTCTTT.

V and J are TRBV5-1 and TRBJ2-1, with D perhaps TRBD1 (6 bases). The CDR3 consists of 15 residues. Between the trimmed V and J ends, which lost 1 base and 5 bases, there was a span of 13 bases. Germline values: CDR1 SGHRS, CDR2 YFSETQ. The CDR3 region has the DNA TGCGCCAGCAGCTTGAGGCAGGGGACCAACAATGAGCAGTTCTTC. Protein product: CASSLRQGTNNEQFF.

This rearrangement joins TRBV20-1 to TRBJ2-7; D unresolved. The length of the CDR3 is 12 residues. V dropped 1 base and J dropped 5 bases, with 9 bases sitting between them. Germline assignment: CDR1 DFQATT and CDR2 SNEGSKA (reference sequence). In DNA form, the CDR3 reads TGCAGTGCTAGAGGCCCTGGGGACGAGCAGTACTTC. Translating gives CSARGPGDEQYF.

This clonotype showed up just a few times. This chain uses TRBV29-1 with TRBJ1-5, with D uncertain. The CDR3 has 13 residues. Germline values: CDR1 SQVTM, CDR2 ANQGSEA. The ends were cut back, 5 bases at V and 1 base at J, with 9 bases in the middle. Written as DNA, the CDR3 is TGCAGCGTTTTAGAAGGGAGCAATCAGCCCCAGCATTTT. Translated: CSVLEGSNQPQHF.

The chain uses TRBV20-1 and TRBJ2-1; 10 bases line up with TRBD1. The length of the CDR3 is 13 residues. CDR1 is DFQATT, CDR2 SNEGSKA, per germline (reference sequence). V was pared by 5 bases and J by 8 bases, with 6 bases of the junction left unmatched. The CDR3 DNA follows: TGCAGTGCTTCCGGGACAGGGGTCTATGAGCAGTTCTTC. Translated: CSASGTGVYEQFF.

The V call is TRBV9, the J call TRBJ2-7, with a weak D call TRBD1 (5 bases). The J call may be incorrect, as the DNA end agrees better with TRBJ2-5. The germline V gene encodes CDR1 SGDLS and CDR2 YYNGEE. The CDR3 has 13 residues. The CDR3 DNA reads TGTGCCAGCAGCGTACAGGGTACGGGGACCCAGTACTTC. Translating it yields CASSVQGTGTQYF.

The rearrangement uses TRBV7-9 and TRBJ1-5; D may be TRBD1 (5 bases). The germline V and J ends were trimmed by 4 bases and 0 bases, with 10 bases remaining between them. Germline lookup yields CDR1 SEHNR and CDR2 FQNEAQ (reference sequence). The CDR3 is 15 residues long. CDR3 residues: CASSSGRDSNQPQHF. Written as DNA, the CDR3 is TGTGCCAGCAGCTCGGGACGGGATAGCAATCAGCCCCAGCATTTT.

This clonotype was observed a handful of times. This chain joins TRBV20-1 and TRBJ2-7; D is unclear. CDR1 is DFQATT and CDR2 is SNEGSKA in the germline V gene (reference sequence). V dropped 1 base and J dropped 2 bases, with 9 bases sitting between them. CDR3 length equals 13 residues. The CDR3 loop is CSARGRAPYEQYF. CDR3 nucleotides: TGCAGTGCTAGAGGCAGAGCCCCCTACGAGCAGTACTTC.

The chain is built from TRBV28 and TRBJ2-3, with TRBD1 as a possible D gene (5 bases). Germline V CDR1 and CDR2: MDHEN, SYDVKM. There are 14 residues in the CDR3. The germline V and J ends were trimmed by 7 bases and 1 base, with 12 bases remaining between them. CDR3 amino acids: CASTGLFRTDTQYF. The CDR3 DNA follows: TGTGCCAGCACAGGGCTTTTCCGCACAGATACGCAGTATTTT. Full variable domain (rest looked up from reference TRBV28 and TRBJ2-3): DVKVTQSSRYLVKRTGEKVFLECVQDMDHENMFWYRQDPGLGLRLIYFSYDVKMKEKGDIPEGYSVSREKKERFSLILESASTNQTSMYLCASTGLFRTDTQYFGPGTRLTVL.

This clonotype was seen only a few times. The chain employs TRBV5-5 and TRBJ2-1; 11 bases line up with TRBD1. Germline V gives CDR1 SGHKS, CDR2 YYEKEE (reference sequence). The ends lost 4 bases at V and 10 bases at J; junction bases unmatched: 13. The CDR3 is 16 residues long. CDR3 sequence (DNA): TGTGCCAGCAGCCGGAGTGGACAGGGGGCGCCCAAGGAGCAGTTCTTC. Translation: CASSRSGQGAPKEQFF.

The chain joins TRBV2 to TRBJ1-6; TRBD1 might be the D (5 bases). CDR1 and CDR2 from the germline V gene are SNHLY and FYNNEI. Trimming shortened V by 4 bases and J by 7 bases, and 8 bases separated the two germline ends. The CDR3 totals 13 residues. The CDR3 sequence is CASSVRTNSPLHF. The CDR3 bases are TGTGCCAGCAGTGTCCGGACAAATTCACCCCTCCACTTT.

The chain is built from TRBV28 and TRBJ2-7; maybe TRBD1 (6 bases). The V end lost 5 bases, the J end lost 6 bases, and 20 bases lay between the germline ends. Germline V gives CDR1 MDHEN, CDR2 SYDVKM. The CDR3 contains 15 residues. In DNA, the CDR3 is TGTGCCAGCAGTCCCGACAGGCCAGGATTTCCCGAGCAGTACTTC. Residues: CASSPDRPGFPEQYF.

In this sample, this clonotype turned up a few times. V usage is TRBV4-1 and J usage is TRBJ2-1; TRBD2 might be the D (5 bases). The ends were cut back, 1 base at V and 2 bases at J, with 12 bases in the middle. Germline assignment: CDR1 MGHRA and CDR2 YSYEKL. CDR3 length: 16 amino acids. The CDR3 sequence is CASSQGRGQAYNEQFF. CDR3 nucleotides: TGCGCCAGCAGCCAAGGAAGAGGGCAAGCCTACAATGAGCAGTTCTTC.

The CDR3 loop reads CASRPTGRIQEKLFF. CDR3 sequence (DNA): TGTGCCAGCAGACCGACAGGCCGCATCCAGGAAAAACTGTTTTTT. V gene TRBV6-2 or TRBV6-3 combines with J gene TRBJ1-4, with a possible D match to TRBD1 (6 bases). Germline values: CDR1 MNHEY, CDR2 SVGEGT. CDR3 length: 15 residues. V lost 6 bases, J lost 8 bases, and 19 bases lay in between.

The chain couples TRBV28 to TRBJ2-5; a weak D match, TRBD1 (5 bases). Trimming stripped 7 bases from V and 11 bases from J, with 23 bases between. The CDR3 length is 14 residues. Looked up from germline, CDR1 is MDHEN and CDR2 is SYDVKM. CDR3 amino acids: CASKGFVGASEQYF. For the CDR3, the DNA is TGTGCCAGCAAGGGTTTTGTAGGGGCGTCTGAGCAGTACTTC.

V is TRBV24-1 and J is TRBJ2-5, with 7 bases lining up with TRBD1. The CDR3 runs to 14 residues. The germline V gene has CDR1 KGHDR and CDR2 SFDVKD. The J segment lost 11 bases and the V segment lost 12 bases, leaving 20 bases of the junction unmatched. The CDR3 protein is CAAQGTRQNNEQYF. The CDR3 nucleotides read TGTGCCGCACAGGGGACCCGGCAAAACAATGAGCAGTACTTC.

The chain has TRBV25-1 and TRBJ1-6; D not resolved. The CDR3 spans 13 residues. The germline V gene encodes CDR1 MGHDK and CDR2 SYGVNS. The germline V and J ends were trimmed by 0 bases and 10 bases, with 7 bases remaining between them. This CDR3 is CASSEYVNSPLHF. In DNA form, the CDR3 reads TGTGCCAGCAGTGAATATGTAAACTCACCCCTCCACTTT.

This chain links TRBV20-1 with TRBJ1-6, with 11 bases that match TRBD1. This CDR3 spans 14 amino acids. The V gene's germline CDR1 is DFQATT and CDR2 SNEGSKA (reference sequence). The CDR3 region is CSGTDRGPPSPLHF. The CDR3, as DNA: TGCAGCGGGACGGACAGGGGGCCACCATCACCCCTCCACTTT.

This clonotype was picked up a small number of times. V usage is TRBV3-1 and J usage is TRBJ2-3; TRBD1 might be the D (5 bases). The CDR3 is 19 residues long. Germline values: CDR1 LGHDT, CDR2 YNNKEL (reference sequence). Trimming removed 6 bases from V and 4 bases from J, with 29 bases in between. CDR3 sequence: CASSLDGRWGSIFADTQYF. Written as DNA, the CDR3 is TGTGCCAGCAGTCTGGACGGCCGTTGGGGCTCGATCTTCGCAGATACGCAGTATTTT.

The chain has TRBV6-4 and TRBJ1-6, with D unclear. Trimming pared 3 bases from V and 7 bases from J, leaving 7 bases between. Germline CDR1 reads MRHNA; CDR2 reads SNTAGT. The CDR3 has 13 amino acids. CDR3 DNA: TGTGCCAGCAGTGAGGATTGGAATTCACCCCTCCACTTT. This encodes CASSEDWNSPLHF.

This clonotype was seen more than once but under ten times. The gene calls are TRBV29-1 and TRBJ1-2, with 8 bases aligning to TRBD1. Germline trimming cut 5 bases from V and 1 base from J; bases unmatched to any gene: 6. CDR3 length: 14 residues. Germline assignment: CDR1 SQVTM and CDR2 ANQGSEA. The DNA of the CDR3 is TGCAGCGTTCCGGCAGGGGGCAATAACTATGGCTACACCTTC. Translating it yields CSVPAGGNNYGYTF.